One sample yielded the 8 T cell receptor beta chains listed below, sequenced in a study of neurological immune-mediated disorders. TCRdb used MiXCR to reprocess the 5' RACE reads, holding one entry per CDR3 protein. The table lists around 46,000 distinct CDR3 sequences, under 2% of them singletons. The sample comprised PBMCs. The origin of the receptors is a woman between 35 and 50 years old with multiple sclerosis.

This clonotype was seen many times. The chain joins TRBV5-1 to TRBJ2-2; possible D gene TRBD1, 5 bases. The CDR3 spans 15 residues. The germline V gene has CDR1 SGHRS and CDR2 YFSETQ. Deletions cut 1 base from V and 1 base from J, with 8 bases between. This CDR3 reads CASSLTGQNTGELFF. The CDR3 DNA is TGCGCCAGCAGCTTGACAGGACAGAACACCGGGGAGCTGTTTTTT.

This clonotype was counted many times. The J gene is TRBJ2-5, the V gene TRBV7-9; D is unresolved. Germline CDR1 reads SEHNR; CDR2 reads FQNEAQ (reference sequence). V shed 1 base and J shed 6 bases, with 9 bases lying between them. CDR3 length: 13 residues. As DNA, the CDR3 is TGTGCCAGCAGCTTAGGCCTGACTCAGACCCAGTACTTC. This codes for CASSLGLTQTQYF.

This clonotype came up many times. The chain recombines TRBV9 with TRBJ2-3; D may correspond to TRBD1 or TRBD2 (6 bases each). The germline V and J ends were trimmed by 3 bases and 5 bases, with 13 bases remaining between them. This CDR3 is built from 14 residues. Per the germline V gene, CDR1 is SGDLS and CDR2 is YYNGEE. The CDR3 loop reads CASSERGEGDTQYF. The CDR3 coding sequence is TGTGCCAGCAGCGAGAGGGGGGAAGGAGATACGCAGTATTTT.

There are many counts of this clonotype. The CDR3 spells CASSRDRGQNEQFF. CDR3 DNA: TGTGCCAGCAGCCGGGACAGGGGACAGAATGAGCAGTTCTTC. The chain has TRBV7-3 and TRBJ2-1, with TRBD1 matching 10 bases. With V trimmed by 5 bases and J by 7 bases, 5 bases remained unmatched. Germline CDR1 reads SGHTA; CDR2 reads FQGTGA. This CDR3 spans 14 amino acids.

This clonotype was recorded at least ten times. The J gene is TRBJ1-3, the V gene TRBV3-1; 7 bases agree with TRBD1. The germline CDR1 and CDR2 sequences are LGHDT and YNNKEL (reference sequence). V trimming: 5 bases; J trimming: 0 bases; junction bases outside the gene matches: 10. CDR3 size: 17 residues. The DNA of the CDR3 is TGTGCCAGCAGCTCAGCCGGGACAGCTTTCTCTGGAAACACCATATATTTT. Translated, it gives CASSSAGTAFSGNTIYF.

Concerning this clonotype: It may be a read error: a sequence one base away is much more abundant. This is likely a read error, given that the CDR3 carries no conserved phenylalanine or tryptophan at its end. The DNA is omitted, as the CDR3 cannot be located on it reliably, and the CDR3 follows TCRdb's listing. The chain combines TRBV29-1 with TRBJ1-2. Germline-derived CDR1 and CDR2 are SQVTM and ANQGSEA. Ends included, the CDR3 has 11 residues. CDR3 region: CSVVLESGYTC.

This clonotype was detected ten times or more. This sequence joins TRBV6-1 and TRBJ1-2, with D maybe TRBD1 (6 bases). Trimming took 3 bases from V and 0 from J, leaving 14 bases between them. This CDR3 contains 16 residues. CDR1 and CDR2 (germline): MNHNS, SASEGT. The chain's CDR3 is CASSDITGKANYGYTF. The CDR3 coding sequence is TGTGCCAGCAGTGATATTACAGGGAAAGCTAACTATGGCTACACCTTC.

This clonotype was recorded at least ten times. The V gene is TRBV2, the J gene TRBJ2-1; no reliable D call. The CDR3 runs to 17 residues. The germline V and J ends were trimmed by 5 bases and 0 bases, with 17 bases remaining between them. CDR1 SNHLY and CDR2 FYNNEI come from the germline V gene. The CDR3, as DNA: TGTGCCAGCAGTCGGATAGCCCTCGTGAGCTCCTACAATGAGCAGTTCTTC. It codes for CASSRIALVSSYNEQFF.